The present entry profiles one T cell receptor (beta chain) with its context. Its specificity is not known. The conserved closing phenylalanine or tryptophan is absent in this CDR3, likely reflecting a read error. No DNA is shown, since the ends of the CDR3 on it are uncertain; the CDR3 is the one TCRdb lists. The investigators amplified TCR beta CDR3 regions from RNA transcripts. Carried out on the TCR CDR3, a first-round RT-PCR used the HTBI primer set. TCRdb re-derived calls from the multiplex PCR reads in MiXCR, one entry per CDR3 protein. Among about 580,000 distinct CDR3 sequences listed, around 42% were seen once. Germline CDR1 SQVTM, CDR2 ANQGSEA. Including both end residues, the CDR3 is 8 amino acids long. Hyperthyroidism was newly diagnosed in patients aged 18 to 65 (duration under 2 months). These data come from a study of T cells in Graves' hyperthyroidism and ophthalmopathy. Overall study results and limits: Separating ophthalmopathy from stable hyperthyroidism was achieved by a 13 V-J model.

This clonotype originated in a woman aged 18 to 35 with Graves' hyperthyroidism. The V call is TRBV29-1, the J call TRBJ1-1. Specimen: peripheral blood or thyroid tissue (not recorded which). CDR3: CSVEGTAY.